The 4 T cell receptor beta chains presented below share a single source sample, sequenced in a study of neoadjuvant anti-PD-1 for oral cavity cancer. The assay was immunoSEQ multiplex PCR, and TCRdb's table has in-frame clones only and misses some. The repertoire includes around 6,100 clones, 55% to 70% of them detected once, and around 8% sits in the top ten. Sequenced material: tumor tissue, taken before nivolumab (anti-PD-1) treatment. These receptors were taken from a person aged 35-80 years with oral cavity squamous cell carcinoma.

The V gene is TRBV5-1, the J gene TRBJ2-1, with 7 bases identical to TRBD2. With V trimmed by 5 bases and J by 3 bases, 5 bases remained unmatched. There are 14 residues in the CDR3. CDR1 and CDR2 (germline): SGHRS, YFSETQ. In DNA form, the CDR3 reads TGCGCCAGCAGGGCTAGCGGACTCTACAATGAGCAGTTCTTC. Protein: CASRASGLYNEQFF.

In its sample, this clone was seen a few times. The genes are TRBV28 and TRBJ2-5; D perhaps matches TRBD1 (6 bases). CDR3 length: 14 residues. The V gene's germline CDR1 is MDHEN and CDR2 SYDVKM. V was pared by 6 bases and J by 5 bases, with 16 bases between. This chain's CDR3 is CASSPPRGWETQYF. The DNA of the CDR3 is TGTGCCAGCAGCCCCCCCAGGGGCTGGGAGACCCAGTACTTC.

The chain has TRBV10-1 and TRBJ1-2; 8 nucleotides match TRBD1. The trim removed 6 bases at V and 6 bases at J, leaving 6 bases unmatched. The CDR3 has 13 amino acids. CDR1 WNHNN and CDR2 SYGVQD come from the germline V gene (reference sequence). The CDR3 protein is CASSPDRVDGYTF. CDR3 bases: TGCGCCAGCAGCCCGGACAGGGTCGATGGCTACACCTTC.

The chain couples TRBV11-2 to TRBJ2-7; 8 bases are shared with TRBD1. Losses at the gene ends were 3 bases for V and 5 bases for J; bases not matched to a gene: 3. The CDR3 loop spans 13 amino acids. Germline loops: CDR1 SGHAT, CDR2 FQNNGV. CDR3 region: CASSFGTGNEQYF. CDR3 DNA sequence: TGTGCCAGCAGCTTTGGGACAGGTAACGAGCAGTACTTC.